This TCR beta chain was sequenced for a study of blood T cell repertoires in COVID-19. At the level of the study: Samples of COVID-19 (acute and convalescent) were obtained from the United States, Italy and Spain. PBMCs, B-cell-depleted T cells, or T cells provided the cDNA or gDNA that made up the material.

The CDR3 is 16 residues long. Trimming left V 3 bases short and J 3 bases short, with 17 bases between. Germline values: CDR1 MNHEY, CDR2 SMNVEV (reference sequence). The data were produced by immunoSEQ multiplex PCR, yet TCRdb's version contains in-frame clones alone and is incomplete. The table has about 190,000 clones, 88% seen once. Sequenced: peripheral blood. The rearrangement joins TRBV27 to TRBJ2-5; perhaps TRBD2 as D (6 bases). This clonotype was obtained from a woman aged 40 to 50 who had recovered from COVID-19. This CDR3 reads CASSLGPLGGKETQYF. CDR3 bases: TGTGCCAGCAGTTTGGGCCCACTCGGGGGAAAAGAGACCCAGTACTTC.